The 14 T cell receptor beta chains reported below all come from one sample, sequenced in a study of spatial heterogeneity in lung cancer. Specified time point: sample taken at primary tumor resection. MiXCR, applied by TCRdb to the 5' RACE reads, yields one record per CDR3 protein. Here the sample spans 60,000 to 90,000 distinct CDR3 sequences, 7.5% to 9.5% being singletons. Sequences were derived from PBMCs, sampled at surgery. All receptors derive from a male donor with early-stage non-small cell lung cancer.

This clonotype has just a few counts. The chain employs TRBV7-8 and TRBJ2-1; 7 bases are a match to TRBD1. The CDR3 totals 16 residues. Germline loops: CDR1 SGHVS, CDR2 FQNEAQ. J gave up 0 bases and V 1 base, and 3 bases lay outside the gene matches. The CDR3 DNA follows: TGTGCCAGCAGCTTAGGAGGGACAGCCTCCTACAATGAGCAGTTCTTC. This translates into CASSLGGTASYNEQFF.

The chain employs TRBV6-5 and TRBJ1-2; 7 bases align to TRBD1. The CDR3 runs to 15 residues. Germline CDR1 is MNHEY and CDR2 is SVGAGI. V lost 4 bases to trimming and J lost 3 bases; unmatched junction nucleotides: 8. In DNA form, the CDR3 reads TGTGCCAGCAGTTCCACCGGGACAGATGACTATGGCTACACCTTC. Translated, it gives CASSSTGTDDYGYTF.

The chain recombines TRBV6-5 with TRBJ2-3; 10 nucleotides match TRBD2. The V gene's germline CDR1 is MNHEY and CDR2 SVGAGI. J was trimmed by 3 bases and V by 5 bases; bases with no gene match: 5. The CDR3 contains 15 residues. CDR3 bases: TGTGCCAGCAGTGCTAGCGGGAGTGGGACAGATACGCAGTATTTT. Translating gives CASSASGSGTDTQYF.

This clonotype was recorded many times. V is TRBV7-8 and J is TRBJ2-3; D is ambiguous. The CDR3 length is 11 residues. Looked up from germline, CDR1 is SGHVS and CDR2 is FQNEAQ. Trimming removed 5 bases from V and 3 bases from J, with 3 bases in between. Here the CDR3 DNA reads TGTGCCAGCAGCACTACAGATACGCAGTATTTT. Translated: CASSTTDTQYF. The full variable domain, its missing parts supplied by reference TRBV7-8 and TRBJ2-3, is GAGVSQSPRYKVAKRGQDVALRCDPISGHVSLFWYQQALGQGPEFLTYFQNEAQLDKSGLPSDRFFAERPEGSVSTLKIQRTQQEDSAVYLCASSTTDTQYFGPGTRLTVL.

This clonotype was counted many times. V gene TRBV5-1 combines with J gene TRBJ1-4; 7 bases are a match to TRBD1. This CDR3 is 14 amino acids long. The germline V gene encodes CDR1 SGHRS and CDR2 YFSETQ. The junction had 4 bases not matched to a gene; V was cut back by 2 bases and J by 6 bases. The CDR3 is CASSLTGEDEKLFF. The CDR3 DNA sequence: TGCGCCAGCAGCTTAACAGGGGAGGATGAAAAACTGTTTTTT.

J is TRBJ1-2 and V is TRBV20-1; the match to TRBD1 covers 8 bases. This CDR3 is built from 15 residues. Trimming removed 6 bases from V and 3 bases from J; junction bases left unmatched: 12. The germline V gene encodes CDR1 DFQATT and CDR2 SNEGSKA (reference sequence). The CDR3 protein is CSAVNQGALYYGYTF. The CDR3 DNA is TGCAGTGCCGTAAACCAGGGGGCTTTGTACTATGGCTACACCTTC.

In its sample, this clonotype was seen many times. The chain has TRBV4-1 and TRBJ2-3; TRBD2 matches at 12 bases. The CDR3 has 17 residues. Trimming cost V 1 base and J 3 bases; bases outside gene matches: 5. CDR1 is MGHRA and CDR2 is YSYEKL in the germline V gene. CDR3 sequence (DNA): TGCGCCAGCAGCCAAGCACTAGCGGGGGGAAATACAGATACGCAGTATTTT. Translating it yields CASSQALAGGNTDTQYF.

The chain joins TRBV30 to TRBJ1-4, with D hard to call. Germline-derived CDR1 and CDR2 are GTSNPN and SVGIG (reference sequence). This CDR3 contains 13 residues. Deletions cut 1 base from V and 1 base from J, with 4 bases between. The CDR3 region has the DNA TGTGCCTGGAGTGGGCAAACTAATGAAAAACTGTTTTTT. Amino acids: CAWSGQTNEKLFF.

The table lists this clonotype with a few counts. J is TRBJ2-7 and V is TRBV3-1; D remains ambiguous. Trimming stripped 4 bases from V and 0 bases from J, with 10 bases between. This CDR3 is 14 amino acids long. Looked up from germline, CDR1 is LGHDT and CDR2 is YNNKEL (reference sequence). CDR3 amino acids: CASSPDGLSYEQYF. The CDR3 nucleotides are TGTGCCAGCAGCCCGGACGGCCTCTCCTACGAGCAGTACTTC.

This clonotype showed up many times. The rearrangement joins TRBV28 to TRBJ1-5; no definite D call. The germline V and J ends were trimmed by 2 bases and 2 bases, with 22 bases remaining between them. CDR1 is MDHEN, CDR2 SYDVKM, per germline. This CDR3 has 19 amino acids. The CDR3: CASSLEDRIRPEGNQPQHF. The CDR3, as DNA: TGTGCCAGCAGTTTAGAGGATAGGATCCGCCCGGAGGGCAATCAGCCCCAGCATTTT.

This clonotype was seen repeatedly, ten times or more. The CDR3 loop reads CASSSETSRTGELFF. The CDR3 bases are TGTGCCAGCAGTTCAGAGACATCAAGGACCGGGGAGCTGTTTTTT. This sequence joins TRBV12-3 or TRBV12-4 and TRBJ2-2, with no clear D. Trimming pared 4 bases from V and 5 bases from J, leaving 14 bases between. The CDR3 runs to 15 residues.

The chain carries TRBV7-6 and TRBJ2-3; 12 bases are shared with TRBD2. V shed 3 bases, J shed 4 bases, and the junction held 2 bases outside the gene matches. CDR1 and CDR2 from the germline V gene are SGHVS and FNYEAQ. The CDR3 has 15 amino acids. CDR3 nucleotides: TGTGCCAGCAGCTTTACTAGCGGGAGGTCAGATACGCAGTATTTT. This sequence encodes CASSFTSGRSDTQYF.

The chain carries TRBV27 and TRBJ1-5; no firm D call. This CDR3 has 12 residues. The germline V gene has CDR1 MNHEY and CDR2 SMNVEV (reference sequence). V gave up 5 bases and J gave up 6 bases, with 8 bases separating them. CDR3 bases: TGTGCCAGCAGTGTCCTAGGTCAGCCCCAGCATTTT. Protein: CASSVLGQPQHF.

This clonotype was recorded at least ten times. The V and J genes are TRBV5-5 and TRBJ2-7; D perhaps matches TRBD2 (5 bases). Per the germline V gene, CDR1 is SGHKS and CDR2 is YYEKEE (reference sequence). Between the trimmed V and J ends, which lost 1 base and 1 base, there was a span of 9 bases. The CDR3 runs 14 residues. The CDR3 sequence is CASSLYTGSYEQYF. In DNA, the CDR3 is TGTGCCAGCAGCTTGTATACGGGGTCCTACGAGCAGTACTTC.